The rows below give T cell receptor beta chains drawn from one sample of a study of CD8 T cells in Susac syndrome. TCRdb ran MiXCR on the immunoSEQ multiplex PCR reads and lists one entry per CDR3 protein. The sample lists roughly 89,000 distinct CDR3 sequences, roughly 96% occurring once. The specimen was CD8+ T cells from PBMCs. All receptors derive from a human donor with Susac syndrome. Each CDR3 is given with its conserved first and last residue. Each record gives: clone size, V gene, D gene, J gene, CDR3 DNA, CDR3 protein. The D gene is left open where the match is weak. Only some rows state a clone size, as once, few, many or a class for expanded clones.

-	TRBV29-1	-	TRBJ1-1	TGCAGCGTGGATGGCCCGTCTAGGGCTGAAGCTTTCTTT	CSVDGPSRAEAFF
-	TRBV12-3/TRBV12-4	-	TRBJ1-4	TGTGCCAGCAGTTTATCAGGGGCGCGGCCTAATGAAAAACTGTTTTTT	CASSLSGARPNEKLFF
-	TRBV30	-	TRBJ1-2	TGTGCCTGGAGTGTACGCCAGGCGGAGGGCTACACCTTC	CAWSVRQAEGYTF
-	TRBV6-5	TRBD1	TRBJ2-7	TGTGCCAGCAGTTACTCGAGACGACAGGGGGTCTACGAGCAGTACTTC	CASSYSRRQGVYEQYF
-	TRBV7-9	-	TRBJ1-1	TGTGCCAGCAGGGGGCAGCTGGACACTGAAGCTTTCTTT	CASRGQLDTEAFF
-	TRBV30	-	TRBJ2-2	TGTGCCTGGAGTGTTGGAGGCATTGGGGGCGGGGAGCTGTTTTTT	CAWSVGGIGGGELFF
-	TRBV29-1	-	TRBJ2-7	TGCAGCGGATCAGGAGACAACTCCTACGAGCAGTACTTC	CSGSGDNSYEQYF
-	TRBV4-2	-	TRBJ2-7	TGTGCCAGCAGCCAAGGGGGTTGGAGCTCCTACGAGCAGTACTTC	CASSQGGWSSYEQYF
-	TRBV4-1	TRBD1	TRBJ1-6	TGCGCCAGCAGCCAGCCCCACAGGGGGCCATCACCCCTCCACTTT	CASSQPHRGPSPLHF
-	TRBV20-1	-	TRBJ1-1	TGCAGTGCTCTATCCACCCAGGTGAACACTGAAGCTTTCTTT	CSALSTQVNTEAFF
-	TRBV29-1	-	TRBJ2-2	TGCAGCGTTCGAGGCAGAGTAAACACCGGGGAGCTGTTTTTT	CSVRGRVNTGELFF
-	TRBV5-4	TRBD1	TRBJ1-1	TGTGCCAGCAGCTTCGACAGGGGTGAAGCTTTCTTT	CASSFDRGEAFF
-	TRBV20-1	TRBD1	TRBJ1-2	TGCAGTGCTTCGGACAGGGGCATCTATGGCTACACCTTC	CSASDRGIYGYTF
-	TRBV28	-	TRBJ1-5	TGTGCCAGCACCCTGGGACGGAACAATCAGCCCCAGCATTTT	CASTLGRNNQPQHF
-	TRBV15	TRBD2	TRBJ2-5	TGTGCCACCAGCAGAGATCAAGCCGGGGGAGGGCTGGAGACCCAGTACTTC	CATSRDQAGGGLETQYF
-	TRBV30	-	TRBJ1-3	TGTGCCTGGAGTGTAATGGCAGGCGGAAACACCATATATTTT	CAWSVMAGGNTIYF
-	TRBV2	TRBD1	TRBJ1-4	TGTGCCAGCAGTGAAGCGCGTGACAGGGGAGATTTGGGGACGGGTGAAAAACTGTTTTTT	CASSEARDRGDLGTGEKLFF
-	TRBV29-1	-	TRBJ2-7	TGCAGCGTTGAAGGAGATAGTCTCTACGAGCAGTACTTC	CSVEGDSLYEQYF
-	TRBV5-1	TRBD2	TRBJ2-5	TGCGCCAGCAGCTTGGGGGCCCCGGCGGGGGAGACCCGGTACTTC	CASSLGAPAGETRYF
-	TRBV28	-	TRBJ1-5	TGTGCCACCCTGAGGCCCCTCAATCAGCCCCAGCATTTT	CATLRPLNQPQHF
-	TRBV23-1	TRBD1	TRBJ2-2	TGCGCCAGCAGTCAAAACAGGGGGCCGAACACCGGGGAGCTGTTTTTT	CASSQNRGPNTGELFF
-	TRBV5-4	TRBD1	TRBJ1-4	TGTGCCATCAGGGACAGGGGCGGTGAAAAACTGTTTTTT	CAIRDRGGEKLFF
-	TRBV5-1	-	TRBJ1-6	TGCGCCAGCAGCTTGGTATCGTTTGGATCACCCCTCCACTTT	CASSLVSFGSPLHF
-	TRBV3-1	-	TRBJ1-6	TGTGCCAGCAGCCAAGATAGTCCGGGGATCGTGGATTCACCCCTCCACTTT	CASSQDSPGIVDSPLHF
-	TRBV29-1	TRBD1	TRBJ2-5	TGCAGCGTTTCTTACAGACAGGGGAGACAAGAGACCCAGTACTTC	CSVSYRQGRQETQYF
-	TRBV9	-	TRBJ2-5	TGTGCCAGCAGCGGGGGGACCCAAGAGACCCAGTACTTC	CASSGGTQETQYF
-	TRBV30	TRBD1	TRBJ1-5	TGTGCCTGGAGCGCCGGGACAGGGGGCCTGCCCCAGCATTTT	CAWSAGTGGLPQHF
once	TRBV9	-	TRBJ2-2	TGTGCCAGCAGCGTAGAAACGGGAATTAGAGGCGGGGAGCTGTTTTTT	CASSVETGIRGGELFF
-	TRBV5-1	-	TRBJ2-7	TGCGCCAGCAGCATGACAGGTGCTGCCTACGAGCAGTACTTC	CASSMTGAAYEQYF
-	TRBV20-1	-	TRBJ1-6	TGCAGTGCTGCCCGTGGGCAGGGAAGTTCACCCCTCCACTTT	CSAARGQGSSPLHF
once	TRBV6-6	TRBD2	TRBJ2-5	TGTGCCAGCAGACCTAGCGGTGTGACCCAGTACTTC	CASRPSGVTQYF
-	TRBV7-8	-	TRBJ2-3	TGTGCCAGCAGCGACCGGGACATAGGGATAGATACGCAGTATTTT	CASSDRDIGIDTQYF
-	TRBV7-2	-	TRBJ1-1	TGTGCCAGCAGCTTAGTAGGTGGACAGCTGAACACTGAAGCTTTCTTT	CASSLVGGQLNTEAFF
-	TRBV30	TRBD1	TRBJ1-2	TGTGCCTGGAGCGGGACAGGGGGGGGCTATGGCTACACCTTC	CAWSGTGGGYGYTF
-	TRBV2	TRBD1	TRBJ1-5	TGTGCCAGCAGGGCAGGGGGGGGGCAGCCCCAGCATTTT	CASRAGGGQPQHF
-	TRBV9	-	TRBJ1-5	TGTGCCAGCAGCCTGACAGATGCGAGCAATCAGCCCCAGCATTTT	CASSLTDASNQPQHF
once	TRBV20-1	-	TRBJ2-7	TGCAGTGCCCTCTTGAGCTCCTACGAGCAGTACTTC	CSALLSSYEQYF
-	TRBV4-3	-	TRBJ2-3	TGCGCCAGCAGCCAAGATACGGGGGAAGTACAGGGAGATACGCAGTATTTT	CASSQDTGEVQGDTQYF
once	TRBV11-2	-	TRBJ1-2	TGTGCCAGCAGCCCTACTTCTGGCGGCTACACCTTC	CASSPTSGGYTF
-	TRBV30	-	TRBJ2-5	TGTGCCTGGAGTGTAAAGGAGGCGGAGACCCAGTACTTC	CAWSVKEAETQYF
-	TRBV29-1	TRBD2	TRBJ2-1	TGCAGCGTCGGCCCGGGACTAGCGGACGGTGAGCAGTTCTTC	CSVGPGLADGEQFF
-	TRBV20-1	-	TRBJ1-2	TGCAGTGCTAGAGATCTCGAGGATAACTATGGCTACACCTTC	CSARDLEDNYGYTF
-	TRBV7-9	-	TRBJ2-2	TGTGCCAGCAGCTTTCCCCGGACGGCGAACACCGGGGAGCTGTTTTTT	CASSFPRTANTGELFF
-	TRBV14	TRBD1	TRBJ1-2	TGTGCCAGCAGCCCTCGGGGACAGGGCTATGGCTACACCTTC	CASSPRGQGYGYTF
few	TRBV5-6	-	TRBJ1-2	TGTGCCAGCAGCTTGTCGGGGGTCTATGGCTACACCTTC	CASSLSGVYGYTF
-	TRBV7-9	-	TRBJ2-3	TGTGCCAGCAGCTTCGAATCTGGAGTCGCAGATACGCAGTATTTT	CASSFESGVADTQYF
-	TRBV2	TRBD1	TRBJ2-5	TGTGCCAGACTAGGGGGACAGTCACAAGAGACCCAGTACTTC	CARLGGQSQETQYF
-	TRBV24-1	-	TRBJ1-2	TGTGCCACGAGTCGGGGATATGGCTACACCTTC	CATSRGYGYTF
-	TRBV24-1	-	TRBJ2-1	TGTGCCACCAGTGATTTGACGGGGGCCGGATACAATGAGCAGTTCTTC	CATSDLTGAGYNEQFF
-	TRBV5-4	-	TRBJ2-3	TGTGCCAGCAGCTTGGAGGCCCCCACAGATACGCAGTATTTT	CASSLEAPTDTQYF
-	TRBV20-1	-	TRBJ2-5	TGCAGTGCTCTCTCGGCGGTGGATCAAGAGACCCAGTACTTC	CSALSAVDQETQYF
-	TRBV28	TRBD2	TRBJ2-3	TGTGCCAGCAGTTCCGCGGGGAGGGGAAAAACAGATACGCAGTATTTT	CASSSAGRGKTDTQYF
-	TRBV6-1	-	TRBJ2-5	TGTGCCACAGGGCAGGACGGTTCTACTTGGGGGGAGACCCAGTACTTC	CATGQDGSTWGETQYF
-	TRBV6-6	-	TRBJ1-1	TGTGCCAGCAGCGAGAGGACTGAAGCTTTCTTT	CASSERTEAFF